This T cell receptor (beta chain) came from a study of cytomegalovirus exposure and HLA in healthy donors. General observations from the study: Listed as cytomegalovirus-associated were 150 or so TCR beta chains. A few CMV-associated chains were confirmed in vitro to be specific for CMV antigens. With high specificity and sensitivity, the classifier reportedly diagnosed cytomegalovirus status.

This clone was seen just once. Its antigen is undetermined. The donors were part of the roughly 110-subject validation cohort, which stood apart from the roughly 730-subject first cohort. This CDR3 comprises 16 residues. V lost 8 bases to trimming and J lost 4 bases; unmatched junction nucleotides: 11. Germline V CDR1 and CDR2: SEHNR, FQNEAQ (reference sequence). Sequencing was performed with immunoSEQ multiplex PCR; in TCRdb, only in-frame clones are kept and a portion is missing. The repertoire holds approximately 260,000 clones, with approximately 86% as singletons. The receptor was isolated from a woman aged 25 to 45 in good health and CMV-seropositive. This chain uses TRBV7-9 with TRBJ2-2; 9 bases match TRBD1. Specimen: PBMCs. The CDR3 bases are TGTGCCAGCGGAGACCGGGACAGGGTTTTCACCGGGGAGCTGTTTTTT. Translated: CASGDRDRVFTGELFF. Filled out from reference TRBV7-9 and TRBJ2-2, the complete variable domain reads DTGVSQNPRHKITKRGQNVTFRCDPISEHNRLYWYRQTLGQGPEFLTYFQNEAQLEKSRLLSDRFSAERPKGSFSTLEIQRTEQGDSAMYLCASGDRDRVFTGELFFGEGSRLTVL.